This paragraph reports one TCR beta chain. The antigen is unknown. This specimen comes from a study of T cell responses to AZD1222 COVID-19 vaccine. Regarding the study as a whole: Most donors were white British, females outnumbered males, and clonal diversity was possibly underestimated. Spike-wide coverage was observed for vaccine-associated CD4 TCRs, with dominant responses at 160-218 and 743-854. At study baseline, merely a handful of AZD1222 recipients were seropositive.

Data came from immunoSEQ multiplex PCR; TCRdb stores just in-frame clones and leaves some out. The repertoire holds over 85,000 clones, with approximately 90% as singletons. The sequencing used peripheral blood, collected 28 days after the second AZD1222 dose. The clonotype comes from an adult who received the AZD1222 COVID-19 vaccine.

CDR3 protein: CASAEGQGDTGELFF. CDR3 nucleotides: TGCGCCTCCGCAGAAGGACAGGGGGACACCGGGGAGCTGTTTTTT. The rearrangement joins TRBV5-1 to TRBJ2-2; 10 bases agree with TRBD1. V shed 10 bases and J 3 bases; nucleotides not matched to a gene: 9. The CDR3 sequence is 15 residues long. CDR1 is SGHRS and CDR2 is YFSETQ in the germline V gene.